This entry lists 27 T cell receptor beta chains sequenced from one sample in a study of control samples from healthy donors and cancer patients. TCRdb keeps only in-frame clones here, not all; method: immunoSEQ multiplex PCR. Of roughly 54,000 clones in the sample, 95% to 96% are singletons; the top ten hold 1.5% to 2%. Sequences were obtained from blood. The receptors stem from a woman in her 30s in good health.

The count of this clone is one. The junction differs from germline at one of its ends, possibly a read error. The rearrangement joins TRBV6-6 to TRBJ1-1; D gene ambiguous. Looked up from germline, CDR1 is MNHNY and CDR2 is SVGAGI (reference sequence). This CDR3 region has 15 residues. The CDR3 DNA follows: TGTGCCAGCAGTTCCCAGACATCTGTGAAAACTGAAGCTTTCTTT. Protein: CASSSQTSVKTEAFF.

The V call is TRBV4-1, the J call TRBJ2-5, with a weak D call TRBD1 (5 bases). V lost 0 bases and J lost 4, with 9 bases in between. This CDR3 has 14 residues. CDR1 MGHRA and CDR2 YSYEKL come from the germline V gene. CDR3 nucleotides: TGCGCCAGCAGCCAAGAGGGCAGGGCAGAGACCCAGTACTTC. It translates to CASSQEGRAETQYF.

CDR3 DNA sequence: TGTGCCAGCAGTGACCTAATTACAGGGGCGACTGAAGCTTTCTTT. Its protein is CASSDLITGATEAFF. This sequence joins TRBV6-1 and TRBJ1-1; 7 bases fit TRBD1. Germline assignment: CDR1 MNHNS and CDR2 SASEGT. J was trimmed by 5 bases and V by 3 bases; bases with no gene match: 9. The length of the CDR3 is 15 residues.

The rearrangement joins TRBV10-2 to TRBJ2-7; D is possibly TRBD2 (6 bases). The CDR3 contains 14 residues. Per the germline V gene, CDR1 is WSHSY and CDR2 is SAAADI. The ends were cut back, 8 bases at V and 3 bases at J, with 17 bases in the middle. The CDR3 here is CASSGTGKFYEQYF. The CDR3 DNA sequence: TGCGCCAGCTCCGGGACTGGAAAATTCTACGAGCAGTACTTC.

The chain employs TRBV2 and TRBJ2-6; D possibly corresponds to TRBD2 (6 bases). The CDR3 is 15 amino acids. CDR1 is SNHLY, CDR2 FYNNEI, per germline. Trimming shortened V by 1 base and J by 2 bases, and 6 bases separated the two germline ends. This chain's CDR3 is CASSEGRAGANVLTF. The CDR3 nucleotides are TGTGCCAGCAGTGAAGGGAGGGCTGGGGCCAACGTCCTGACTTTC. Full variable domain (outside the CDR3, taken from reference TRBV2 and TRBJ2-6): EPEVTQTPSHQVTQMGQEVILRCVPISNHLYFYWYRQILGQKVEFLVSFYNNEISEKSEIFDDQFSVERPDGSNFTLKIRSTKLEDSAMYFCASSEGRAGANVLTFGAGSRLTVL.

The CDR3 loop reads CASSRLSNTDTQYF. The CDR3 DNA sequence: TGTGCCAGCAGCCGCTTATCTAACACAGATACGCAGTATTTT. V usage is TRBV28 and J usage is TRBJ2-3; D remains ambiguous. Germline loops: CDR1 MDHEN, CDR2 SYDVKM. The CDR3 totals 14 residues. With 6 bases removed from V and 2 bases from J, the gap between germline ends came to 12 bases.

This chain links TRBV6-5 with TRBJ1-2; 7 bases map to TRBD1. Per the germline V gene, CDR1 is MNHEY and CDR2 is SVGAGI. There are 13 residues in the CDR3. The V gene end was trimmed by 6 bases and the J gene end by 4 bases; junction bases not matched to a gene: 5. The chain's CDR3 is CASSGTALYGYTF. DNA for the CDR3: TGTGCCAGCAGCGGGACAGCCCTCTATGGCTACACCTTC.

This clone was detected only a few times. V usage is TRBV7-2 and J usage is TRBJ2-2, with D unclear. The germline gives CDR1 SGHTA, CDR2 FQGNSA. Trimming took 2 bases from V and 3 from J, leaving 7 bases between them. The CDR3 length is 14 residues. The CDR3 loop is CASSLLPYTGELFF. CDR3 nucleotide sequence: TGTGCCAGCAGCTTACTACCATACACCGGGGAGCTGTTTTTT.

The rearrangement links TRBV19 to TRBJ1-1, with 8 nucleotides matching TRBD1. The CDR3 has 12 residues. J was trimmed by 4 bases and V by 7 bases; bases with no gene match: 2. Germline V gene sequence: CDR1 LNHDA, CDR2 SQIVND (reference sequence). The CDR3 reads CASTTGGTEAFF. In nucleotides, the CDR3 is TGTGCCAGTACCACAGGGGGCACTGAAGCTTTCTTT.

V usage is TRBV20-1 and J usage is TRBJ2-7; 9 nucleotides agree with TRBD2. Germline V gene sequence: CDR1 DFQATT, CDR2 SNEGSKA (reference sequence). This CDR3 is built from 16 residues. V shed 3 bases and J 5 bases; nucleotides not matched to a gene: 14. CDR3 coding DNA: TGCAGTGCTAGTTTGGGCAGGAGCGGGAGGTGGGACGAGCAGTACTTC. It translates to CSASLGRSGRWDEQYF.

In the case of this clone: At the DNA level, this CDR3 is encoded by other sequences in the same sample as well. The chain combines TRBV18 with TRBJ2-3; possible D gene TRBD1, 5 bases. The length of the CDR3 is 15 residues. Looked up from germline, CDR1 is KGHSH and CDR2 is LQKENI. The V and J ends lost 0 bases and 0 bases respectively, with 7 bases between them. CDR3 residues: CASSPPGRSTDTQYF. As DNA, the CDR3 is TGTGCCAGCTCACCACCGGGGCGGAGCACAGATACGCAGTATTTT. The whole variable domain, remainder taken from reference TRBV18 and TRBJ2-3, is NAGVMQNPRHLVRRRGQEARLRCSPMKGHSHVYWYRQLPEEGLKFMVYLQKENIIDESGMPKERFSAEFPKEGPSILRIQQVVRGDSAAYFCASSPPGRSTDTQYFGPGTRLTVL.

The chain combines TRBV6-5 with TRBJ2-7, with D hard to call. CDR1 is MNHEY and CDR2 is SVGAGI in the germline V gene. The CDR3 has 13 amino acids. Deletions cut 6 bases from V and 9 bases from J, with 18 bases between. In nucleotides, the CDR3 is TGTGCCAGCAGCCCGGAGTCCGGTTTCGCGCAGTACTTC. Its translation is CASSPESGFAQYF.

The table lists this clone with a count of one. The CDR3 is CASSLFWSPSYEQYF. The CDR3 region has the DNA TGTGCCAGCAGTTTATTTTGGTCCCCATCCTACGAGCAGTACTTC. This sequence joins TRBV27 and TRBJ2-7; D unresolved. Germline CDR1 is MNHEY and CDR2 is SMNVEV (reference sequence). Trimming left V 1 base short and J 1 base short, with 11 bases between. CDR3 length equals 15 residues.

This rearrangement joins TRBV2 to TRBJ1-1; 8 bases are a match to TRBD1. Germline CDR1 and CDR2: SNHLY and FYNNEI. The length of the CDR3 is 16 residues. V dropped 2 bases and J dropped 3; count of bases not matched to a gene: 8. The CDR3 reads CASSERRTGLDTEAFF. The DNA of the CDR3 is TGTGCCAGCAGTGAAAGGAGGACAGGGTTGGACACTGAAGCTTTCTTT.

This chain joins TRBV4-2 and TRBJ1-1, with a possible D match to TRBD1 (6 bases). V lost 2 bases and J lost 1, with 14 bases in between. CDR3 length: 16 residues. CDR1 and CDR2 from the germline V gene are LGHNA and YNFKEQ. The CDR3 nucleotides read TGTGCCAGCAGCCAACAAACAGGGCTTCGGAACACTGAAGCTTTCTTT. It is translated as CASSQQTGLRNTEAFF.

The rearrangement uses TRBV28 and TRBJ1-1, with 9 positions matching TRBD1. The CDR3 is 12 residues long. J lost 6 bases, V lost 6 bases, and 2 bases had no gene match. Germline V CDR1 and CDR2: MDHEN, SYDVKM. CDR3 region: CASRGQGAEAFF. The CDR3 DNA sequence: TGTGCCAGCAGGGGACAGGGAGCTGAAGCTTTCTTT.

The sample holds one count of this clone. The chain uses TRBV3-1 (or the pseudogene TRBV3-2) and TRBJ1-1, with D possibly matching TRBD1 (6 bases). Germline V lookup: CDR1 LGHDT, CDR2 YNNKEL (reference sequence). The length of the CDR3 is 14 residues. Trimming shortened V by 4 bases and J by 3 bases, and 12 bases separated the two germline ends. The CDR3 nucleotides are TGTGCCAGCAGCCTCCGATCAGGGGACACTGAAGCTTTCTTT. It codes for CASSLRSGDTEAFF.

J is TRBJ1-1 and V is TRBV28; D is possibly TRBD1 (5 bases). The CDR3 runs 13 residues. Germline-derived CDR1 and CDR2 are MDHEN and SYDVKM. V was trimmed by 5 bases and J by 0 bases, leaving 7 bases between them. The CDR3 bases are TGTGCCAGCAGTATGACAGTGAACACTGAAGCTTTCTTT. It translates to CASSMTVNTEAFF.

The chain uses TRBV28 and TRBJ1-6; TRBD1 might be the D (5 bases). There are 16 residues in the CDR3. The germline V gene encodes CDR1 MDHEN and CDR2 SYDVKM. Trimming removed 6 bases at V and 6 bases at J, with 18 bases between. CDR3 amino acids: CASRPGGAVFNSPLHF. DNA of the CDR3: TGTGCCAGCAGACCAGGAGGGGCCGTCTTTAATTCACCCCTCCACTTT.

The V and J genes are TRBV6-5 and TRBJ2-3; D gene ambiguous. There are 16 residues in the CDR3. Germline V lookup: CDR1 MNHEY, CDR2 SVGAGI. V lost 3 bases and J lost 2, with 15 bases in between. CDR3 sequence (DNA): TGTGCCAGCAGTTATTACTCCGACGGCGTCACAGATACGCAGTATTTT. Translated, it gives CASSYYSDGVTDTQYF.

The chain employs TRBV6-1 and TRBJ2-1, with unresolved D. The CDR3 contains 15 residues. V was cut by 2 bases and J by 4 bases, with 12 bases left in between. Germline V gene sequence: CDR1 MNHNS, CDR2 SASEGT. The CDR3 nucleotides are TGTGCCAGCAGTGAACCCTCTCCCTTTTACAATGAGCAGTTCTTC. Translated, it gives CASSEPSPFYNEQFF.

The chain has TRBV5-8 and TRBJ2-7; TRBD2 might be the D (7 bases). The CDR3 totals 17 residues. Germline V gene lookup returns CDR1 SGHTS and CDR2 YDEGEE. V lost 2 bases and J lost 1, with 19 bases in between. CDR3 nucleotide sequence: TGTGCCAGCAGCTTCAGGGGAGGGAGCGGGTTTTCCTACGAGCAGTACTTC. Encoded protein: CASSFRGGSGFSYEQYF.

This rearrangement joins TRBV11-2 to TRBJ1-1, with 8 bases aligning to TRBD1. Germline CDR1 reads SGHAT; CDR2 reads FQNNGV. This CDR3 spans 15 amino acids. The trim removed 6 bases at V and 5 bases at J, leaving 11 bases unmatched. This CDR3 is CASRPPTGGHTEAFF. Written as DNA, the CDR3 is TGTGCCAGCAGACCCCCCACAGGGGGTCATACTGAAGCTTTCTTT.

The chain carries TRBV28 and TRBJ2-3, with D possibly being TRBD1 (6 bases). Germline CDR1 and CDR2: MDHEN and SYDVKM. There are 15 residues in the CDR3. V lost 7 bases and J 3 bases, leaving 17 bases between the germline ends. CDR3 nucleotides: TGTGCCAGCAATAAAGAGGACAGTGGAACAGATACGCAGTATTTT. Its translation: CASNKEDSGTDTQYF.

This CDR3 is CASWSGLLSTDTQYF. The CDR3 DNA reads as TGCGCCAGTTGGAGCGGGCTCCTTAGCACAGATACGCAGTATTTT. The chain combines TRBV5-1 with TRBJ2-3, with D possibly TRBD2 on 6 matching bases. Deletions cut 8 bases from V and 0 bases from J, with 16 bases between. This CDR3 has 15 residues. Germline lookup yields CDR1 SGHRS and CDR2 YFSETQ.

CDR3 DNA: TGTGCCAGCAGTTTATCTCGGACAGGGGGCACTGAAGCTTTCTTT. Its protein product is CASSLSRTGGTEAFF. The rearrangement links TRBV28 to TRBJ1-1; TRBD1 agrees at 10 bases. Germline CDR1 and CDR2: MDHEN and SYDVKM. After removal of 1 base from V and 4 bases from J, the junction contained 3 bases not matched to a gene. This CDR3 is 15 amino acids long.

The chain recombines TRBV7-2 with TRBJ2-7; 10 positions match TRBD2. This CDR3 comprises 16 residues. In germline, CDR1 is SGHTA, CDR2 FQGNSA. With V trimmed by 4 bases and J by 2 bases, 8 bases remained unmatched. The CDR3 spells CASSSQALAGTYEQYF. CDR3 DNA: TGTGCCAGCAGCTCCCAGGCACTAGCGGGAACCTACGAGCAGTACTTC.